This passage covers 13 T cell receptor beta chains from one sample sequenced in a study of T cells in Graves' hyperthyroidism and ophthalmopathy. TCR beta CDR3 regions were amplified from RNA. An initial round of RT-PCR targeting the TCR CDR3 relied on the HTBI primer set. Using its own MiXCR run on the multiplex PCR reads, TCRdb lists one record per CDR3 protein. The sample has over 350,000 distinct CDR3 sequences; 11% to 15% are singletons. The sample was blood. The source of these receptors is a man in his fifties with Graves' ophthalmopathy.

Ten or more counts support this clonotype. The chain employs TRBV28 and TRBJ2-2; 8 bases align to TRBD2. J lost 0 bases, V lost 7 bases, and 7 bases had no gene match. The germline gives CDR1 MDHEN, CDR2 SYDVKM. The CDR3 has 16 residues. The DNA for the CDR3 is TGTGCCAGCACCCCGGGGGGGCATTCGAACACCGGGGAGCTGTTTTTT. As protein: CASTPGGHSNTGELFF.

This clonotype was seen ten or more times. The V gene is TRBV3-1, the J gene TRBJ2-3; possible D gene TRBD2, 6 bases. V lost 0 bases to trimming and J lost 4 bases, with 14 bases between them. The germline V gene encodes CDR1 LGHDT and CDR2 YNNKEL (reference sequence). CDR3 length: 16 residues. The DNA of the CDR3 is TGTGCCAGCAGCCAAGACTCAGGGAGGAAGGCAGATACGCAGTATTTT. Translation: CASSQDSGRKADTQYF.

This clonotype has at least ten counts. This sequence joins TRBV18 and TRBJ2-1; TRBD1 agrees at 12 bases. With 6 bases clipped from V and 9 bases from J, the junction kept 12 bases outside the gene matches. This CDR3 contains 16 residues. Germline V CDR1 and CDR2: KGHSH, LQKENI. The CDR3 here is CASSQIQRDRGPEQFF. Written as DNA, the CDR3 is TGTGCCAGCTCCCAAATCCAACGGGACAGGGGGCCTGAGCAGTTCTTC. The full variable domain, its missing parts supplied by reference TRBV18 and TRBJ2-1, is NAGVMQNPRHLVRRRGQEARLRCSPMKGHSHVYWYRQLPEEGLKFMVYLQKENIIDESGMPKERFSAEFPKEGPSILRIQQVVRGDSAAYFCASSQIQRDRGPEQFFGPGTRLTVL.

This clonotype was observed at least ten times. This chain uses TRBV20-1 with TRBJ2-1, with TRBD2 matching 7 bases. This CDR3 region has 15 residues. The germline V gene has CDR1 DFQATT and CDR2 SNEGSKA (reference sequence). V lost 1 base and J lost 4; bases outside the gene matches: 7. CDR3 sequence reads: CSARGFLAEYNEQFF. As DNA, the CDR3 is TGCAGTGCTAGAGGTTTCCTAGCGGAATACAATGAGCAGTTCTTC.

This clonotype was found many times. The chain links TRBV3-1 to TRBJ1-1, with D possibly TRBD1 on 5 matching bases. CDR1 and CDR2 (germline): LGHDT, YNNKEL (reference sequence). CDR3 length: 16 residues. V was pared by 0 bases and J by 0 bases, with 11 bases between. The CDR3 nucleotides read TGTGCCAGCAGCCAAGATGGCAGGGTGATGAACACTGAAGCTTTCTTT. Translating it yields CASSQDGRVMNTEAFF.

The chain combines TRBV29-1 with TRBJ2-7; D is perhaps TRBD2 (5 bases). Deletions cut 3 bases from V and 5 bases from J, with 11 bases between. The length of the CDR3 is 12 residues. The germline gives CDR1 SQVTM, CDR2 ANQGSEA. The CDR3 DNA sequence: TGCAGCGTTGATCTAGCTAGTCACGAGCAGTACTTC. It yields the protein CSVDLASHEQYF.

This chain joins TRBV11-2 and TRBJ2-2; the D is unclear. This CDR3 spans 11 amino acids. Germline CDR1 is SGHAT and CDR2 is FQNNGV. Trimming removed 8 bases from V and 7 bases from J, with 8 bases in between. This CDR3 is CASLRIGELFF. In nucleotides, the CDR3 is TGTGCCAGCCTGAGGATCGGGGAGCTGTTTTTT.

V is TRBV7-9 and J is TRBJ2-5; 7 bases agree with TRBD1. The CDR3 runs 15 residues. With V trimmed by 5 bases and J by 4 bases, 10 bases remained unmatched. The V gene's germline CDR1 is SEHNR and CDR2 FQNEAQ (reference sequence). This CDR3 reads CASSRTGTVGETQYF. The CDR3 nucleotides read TGTGCCAGCAGCAGAACCGGGACAGTGGGAGAGACCCAGTACTTC.

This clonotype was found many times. The CDR3 nucleotides are TGTGCCTGGAGAGCCGATGACACTGAAGCTTTCTTT. Protein sequence: CAWRADDTEAFF. The rearrangement links TRBV30 to TRBJ1-1, with D unresolved. Germline CDR1 is GTSNPN and CDR2 is SVGIG (reference sequence). The CDR3 has 12 amino acids. Trimming cost V 3 bases and J 3 bases, with 8 bases left between them.

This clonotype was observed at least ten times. The CDR3 is CASSEPSRYEQYF. The CDR3 coding sequence is TGTGCCAGCAGTGAACCTAGCAGGTACGAGCAGTACTTC. This sequence joins TRBV6-1 and TRBJ2-7, with D possibly matching TRBD2 (5 bases). Germline CDR1 MNHNS, CDR2 SASEGT. The CDR3 contains 13 residues. V lost 2 bases to trimming and J lost 4 bases, with 9 bases between them.

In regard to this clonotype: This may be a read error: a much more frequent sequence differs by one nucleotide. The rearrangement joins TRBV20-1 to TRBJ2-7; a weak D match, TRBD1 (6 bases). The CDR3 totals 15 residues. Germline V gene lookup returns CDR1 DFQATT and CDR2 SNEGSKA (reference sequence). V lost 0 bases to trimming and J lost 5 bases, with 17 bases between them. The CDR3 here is CSARDSRTARNEQYF. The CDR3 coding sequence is TGCAGTGCTAGAGATTCTAGGACAGCGAGGAACGAGCAGTACTTC.

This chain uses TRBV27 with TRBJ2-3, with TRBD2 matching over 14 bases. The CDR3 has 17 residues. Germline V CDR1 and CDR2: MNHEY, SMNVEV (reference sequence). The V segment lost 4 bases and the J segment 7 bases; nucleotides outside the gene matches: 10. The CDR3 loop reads CASSSKRLAGGFHTQYF. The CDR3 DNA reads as TGTGCCAGCAGTTCCAAGAGACTAGCGGGAGGGTTTCATACGCAGTATTTT.

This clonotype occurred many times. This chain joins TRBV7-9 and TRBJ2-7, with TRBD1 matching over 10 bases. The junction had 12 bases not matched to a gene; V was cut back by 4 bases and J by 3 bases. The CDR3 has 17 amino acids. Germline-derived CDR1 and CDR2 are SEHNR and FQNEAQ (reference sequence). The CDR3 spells CASSSKLRDRGHYEQYF. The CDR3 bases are TGTGCCAGCAGCTCTAAACTCCGGGACAGGGGACACTACGAGCAGTACTTC. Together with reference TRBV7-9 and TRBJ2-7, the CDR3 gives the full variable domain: DTGVSQNPRHKITKRGQNVTFRCDPISEHNRLYWYRQTLGQGPEFLTYFQNEAQLEKSRLLSDRFSAERPKGSFSTLEIQRTEQGDSAMYLCASSSKLRDRGHYEQYFGPGTRLTVT.